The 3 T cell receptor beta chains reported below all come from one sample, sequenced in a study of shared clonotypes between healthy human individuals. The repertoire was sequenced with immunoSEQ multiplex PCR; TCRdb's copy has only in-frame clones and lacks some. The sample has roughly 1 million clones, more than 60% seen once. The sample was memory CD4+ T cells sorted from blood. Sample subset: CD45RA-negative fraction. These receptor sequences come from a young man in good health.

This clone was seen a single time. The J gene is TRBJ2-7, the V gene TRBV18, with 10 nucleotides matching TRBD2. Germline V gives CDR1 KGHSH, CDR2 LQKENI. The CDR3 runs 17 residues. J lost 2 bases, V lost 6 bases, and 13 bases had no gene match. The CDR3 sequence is CASSSAGYSGGAYEQYF. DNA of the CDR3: TGTGCCAGCTCCTCTGCCGGGTACAGCGGGGGGGCCTACGAGCAGTACTTC.

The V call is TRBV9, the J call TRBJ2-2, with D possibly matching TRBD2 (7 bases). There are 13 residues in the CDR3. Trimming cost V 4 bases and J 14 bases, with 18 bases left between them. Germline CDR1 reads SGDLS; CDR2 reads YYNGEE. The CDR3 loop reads CASSPQLQGLLFF. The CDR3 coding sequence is TGTGCCAGCAGCCCCCAGTTACAGGGACTACTGTTTTTT.

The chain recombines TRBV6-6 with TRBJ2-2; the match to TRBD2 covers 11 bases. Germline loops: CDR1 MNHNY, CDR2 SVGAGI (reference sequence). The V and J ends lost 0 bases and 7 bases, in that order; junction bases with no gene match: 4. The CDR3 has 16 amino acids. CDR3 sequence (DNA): TGTGCCAGCAGTTACTCTAGCGGGAGGGCCGGCGGGGAGCTGTTTTTT. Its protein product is CASSYSSGRAGGELFF.